What follows describes a single T cell receptor (beta chain). The target antigen is unknown. The data were taken from a study of post-analysis software for immune sequencing data. In the study overall: Relapsing-remitting, secondary progressive and progressive-relapsing multiple sclerosis courses were included. Findings of the study overall: When patients were compared with controls, 5 or 6 TRBV segments were more frequent, TRBV5-6, TRBV5-1 and TRBV20-1 among them. Relative to controls, patients with multiple sclerosis showed significantly lower normalized Chao1 diversity.

Germline values: CDR1 SQVTM, CDR2 ANQGSEA. The CDR3 has 14 residues. Losses at the gene ends were 2 bases for V and 3 bases for J; bases not matched to a gene: 3. Included in the TCR beta cDNA libraries were unique molecular identifiers. Out of 1 to 10 million T cells, about 520,000 cDNA molecules were generated. One entry per CDR3 protein results from TCRdb running MiXCR on the PCR reads. The sample contains fewer than 900,000 distinct CDR3 sequences, 40% to 55% of which appear only once. Sequenced material: blood. The chain has TRBV29-1 and TRBJ1-1; 10 nucleotides match TRBD1. This TCR was sampled from a girl between 10 and 17 years old with multiple sclerosis. CDR3 coding DNA: TGCAGCGTTGAAAGGGACAGGGGATACACTGAAGCTTTCTTT. Amino acid sequence: CSVERDRGYTEAFF.